These T cell receptor beta chains were read from a single sample in a study of T cell responses to AZD1222 COVID-19 vaccine. TCRdb's copy holds only in-frame clones and misses some; the assay was immunoSEQ multiplex PCR. This table has 120,000 to 150,000 clones, around 88% appearing once. Specimen: peripheral blood, collected on day 0 of MenACWY control vaccination. These receptors were collected from an adult in good health. CDR3s include the opening cysteine and the closing phenylalanine or tryptophan. The order of the fields is J gene, clone size, CDR3 length, D gene, V gene, CDR3 protein, CDR3 DNA. The D gene is left open where the match is weak. Some rows mark clone size as missing; the rest say once, few, many or name a class of expanded clone.

J gene: TRBJ1-1
clone size: .
CDR3 length: 13
D gene: .
V gene: TRBV7-3
CDR3 protein: CASSLNPGTKAFF
CDR3 DNA: TGTGCCAGCAGCTTAAACCCCGGGACAAAAGCTTTCTTT

J gene: TRBJ1-1
clone size: once
CDR3 length: 14
D gene: .
V gene: TRBV5-1
CDR3 protein: CASSLRRMNTEAFF
CDR3 DNA: TGCGCCAGCAGCTTGCGACGGATGAACACTGAAGCTTTCTTT

J gene: TRBJ1-3
clone size: few
CDR3 length: 13
D gene: .
V gene: TRBV9
CDR3 protein: CASSDYSGNTIYF
CDR3 DNA: TGTGCCAGCAGCGACTATTCTGGAAACACCATATATTTT

J gene: TRBJ1-1
clone size: once
CDR3 length: 20
D gene: TRBD1
V gene: TRBV4-1
CDR3 protein: CASSPLGDRGGSGGTFEAFF
CDR3 DNA: TGCGCCAGCAGCCCGCTAGGGGACAGGGGCGGTTCGGGCGGTACCTTCGAAGCTTTCTTT

J gene: TRBJ1-2
clone size: .
CDR3 length: 14
D gene: .
V gene: TRBV4-1
CDR3 protein: CASRVIGEESGYTF
CDR3 DNA: TGCGCCAGCAGAGTCATTGGGGAGGAAAGTGGCTACACCTTC

J gene: TRBJ2-3
clone size: .
CDR3 length: 17
D gene: .
V gene: TRBV5-5
CDR3 protein: CASTQRTTGTPPDTQYF
CDR3 DNA: TGTGCCAGCACCCAAAGGACGACCGGGACTCCGCCCGATACGCAGTATTTT

J gene: TRBJ1-3
clone size: .
CDR3 length: 15
D gene: .
V gene: TRBV14
CDR3 protein: CASSLSTGSGNTIYF
CDR3 DNA: TGTGCCAGCAGCCTCTCGACAGGCTCTGGAAACACCATATATTTT

J gene: TRBJ1-4
clone size: .
CDR3 length: 12
D gene: .
V gene: TRBV3-1/TRBV3-2
CDR3 protein: CASSPFAEKLFF
CDR3 DNA: TGTGCCAGCAGCCCTTTCGCGGAAAAACTGTTTTTT

J gene: TRBJ1-1
clone size: .
CDR3 length: 17
D gene: .
V gene: TRBV4-2
CDR3 protein: CASSSPPSGGRRTEAFF
CDR3 DNA: TGTGCCAGCAGCTCTCCCCCTTCGGGGGGAAGACGCACTGAAGCTTTCTTT

J gene: TRBJ1-1
clone size: .
CDR3 length: 15
D gene: TRBD1
V gene: TRBV28
CDR3 protein: CASSTTGGAGTEAFF
CDR3 DNA: TGTGCCAGCAGTACAACAGGGGGCGCGGGCACTGAAGCTTTCTTT

J gene: TRBJ1-1
clone size: once
CDR3 length: 14
D gene: .
V gene: TRBV21-1
CDR3 protein: CASSTRVGWTEAFF
CDR3 DNA: TGTGCCAGCAGCACTAGAGTGGGCTGGACTGAAGCTTTCTTT

J gene: TRBJ2-7
clone size: .
CDR3 length: 14
D gene: .
V gene: TRBV6-5
CDR3 protein: CASLREARGGEQYF
CDR3 DNA: TGTGCCAGCTTACGCGAGGCCAGGGGCGGGGAGCAGTACTTC

J gene: TRBJ1-3
clone size: few
CDR3 length: 16
D gene: .
V gene: TRBV9
CDR3 protein: CASSVMVGGDGNTIYF
CDR3 DNA: TGTGCCAGCAGCGTGATGGTTGGGGGCGACGGAAACACCATATATTTT

J gene: TRBJ2-2
clone size: .
CDR3 length: 15
D gene: .
V gene: TRBV24-1
CDR3 protein: CATSVGSLDTGELFF
CDR3 DNA: TGTGCCACCAGTGTAGGGAGCTTGGACACCGGGGAGCTGTTTTTT

J gene: TRBJ1-3
clone size: .
CDR3 length: 15
D gene: .
V gene: TRBV30
CDR3 protein: CAWSRIGGKENTIYF
CDR3 DNA: TGTGCCTGGAGTAGAATAGGGGGGAAGGAAAACACCATATATTTT

J gene: TRBJ1-2
clone size: .
CDR3 length: 13
D gene: .
V gene: TRBV19
CDR3 protein: CASGLRQNYGYTF
CDR3 DNA: TGTGCCAGTGGATTACGACAGAACTATGGCTACACCTTC

J gene: TRBJ2-3
clone size: .
CDR3 length: 11
D gene: .
V gene: TRBV12-3/TRBV12-4
CDR3 protein: CASSLRGTQYF
CDR3 DNA: TGTGCCAGCAGTTTGCGGGGCACGCAGTATTTT

J gene: TRBJ2-5
clone size: .
CDR3 length: 16
D gene: TRBD1
V gene: TRBV6-1
CDR3 protein: CASSEYGTGGKETQYF
CDR3 DNA: TGTGCCAGCAGTGAATACGGGACAGGGGGAAAAGAGACCCAGTACTTC

J gene: TRBJ1-1
clone size: .
CDR3 length: 13
D gene: .
V gene: TRBV19
CDR3 protein: CASSRGIMLGAFF
CDR3 DNA: TGTGCCAGTAGTCGGGGTATAATGTTGGGAGCTTTCTTT

J gene: TRBJ2-5
clone size: few
CDR3 length: 15
D gene: .
V gene: TRBV7-9
CDR3 protein: CASSPKRRVEETQYF
CDR3 DNA: TGTGCCAGCAGCCCCAAACGGAGGGTCGAAGAGACCCAGTACTTC

J gene: TRBJ2-2
clone size: .
CDR3 length: 16
D gene: .
V gene: TRBV24-1
CDR3 protein: CATSDHGVTNTGELFF
CDR3 DNA: TGTGCCACCAGTGATCACGGGGTAACGAACACCGGGGAGCTGTTTTTT

J gene: TRBJ1-6
clone size: .
CDR3 length: 18
D gene: .
V gene: TRBV11-2
CDR3 protein: CASSLVWSLGGGGSPLHF
CDR3 DNA: TGTGCCAGCAGCTTAGTCTGGTCACTTGGCGGAGGTGGGTCACCCCTCCACTTT

J gene: TRBJ2-1
clone size: .
CDR3 length: 16
D gene: TRBD2
V gene: TRBV19
CDR3 protein: CASSPYGRGGLNEQFF
CDR3 DNA: TGTGCCAGTAGTCCCTACGGGCGGGGGGGACTCAATGAGCAGTTCTTC

J gene: TRBJ1-1
clone size: .
CDR3 length: 12
D gene: .
V gene: TRBV5-4
CDR3 protein: CASSLVATEAFF
CDR3 DNA: TGTGCCAGCAGCTTGGTTGCTACTGAAGCTTTCTTT

J gene: TRBJ1-2
clone size: .
CDR3 length: 13
D gene: .
V gene: TRBV3-1/TRBV3-2
CDR3 protein: CASSQDGRQGYTF
CDR3 DNA: TGTGCCAGCAGCCAAGACGGCCGTCAAGGCTACACCTTC

J gene: TRBJ2-7
clone size: .
CDR3 length: 14
D gene: .
V gene: TRBV7-6
CDR3 protein: CASSLAPSPYEQYF
CDR3 DNA: TGTGCCAGCAGCTTAGCGCCTAGTCCCTACGAGCAGTACTTC

J gene: TRBJ2-2
clone size: .
CDR3 length: 16
D gene: TRBD1
V gene: TRBV5-1
CDR3 protein: CASSFGQGVGTGELFF
CDR3 DNA: TGCGCCAGCAGCTTTGGACAGGGGGTCGGCACCGGGGAGCTGTTTTTT

J gene: TRBJ1-5
clone size: .
CDR3 length: 15
D gene: TRBD1
V gene: TRBV7-2
CDR3 protein: CASSLVQGASQPQHF
CDR3 DNA: TGTGCCAGCAGCTTAGTCCAGGGGGCAAGTCAGCCCCAGCATTTT

J gene: TRBJ2-5
clone size: .
CDR3 length: 15
D gene: .
V gene: TRBV9
CDR3 protein: CASSVDTNPSETQYF
CDR3 DNA: TGTGCCAGCAGCGTAGATACCAATCCGTCGGAGACCCAGTACTTC

J gene: TRBJ2-2
clone size: .
CDR3 length: 14
D gene: .
V gene: TRBV2
CDR3 protein: CASRRGGLTGELFF
CDR3 DNA: TGTGCCAGCCGCCGAGGGGGGCTCACCGGGGAGCTGTTTTTT

J gene: TRBJ1-6
clone size: .
CDR3 length: 16
D gene: .
V gene: TRBV4-2
CDR3 protein: CASSQGHPVDNSPLHF
CDR3 DNA: TGTGCCAGCAGCCAAGGGCACCCAGTAGATAATTCACCCCTCCACTTT

J gene: TRBJ1-2
clone size: .
CDR3 length: 14
D gene: TRBD1
V gene: TRBV5-1
CDR3 protein: CASEPGQGNYGYTF
CDR3 DNA: TGCGCCAGCGAGCCGGGACAGGGGAACTATGGCTACACCTTT

J gene: TRBJ1-1
clone size: .
CDR3 length: 14
D gene: .
V gene: TRBV10-1
CDR3 protein: CASPGWERNTEAFF
CDR3 DNA: TGCGCCAGCCCAGGGTGGGAAAGGAACACTGAAGCTTTCTTT

J gene: TRBJ2-1
clone size: .
CDR3 length: 13
D gene: .
V gene: TRBV29-1
CDR3 protein: CSVERDKFSEQFF
CDR3 DNA: TGCAGCGTTGAGAGAGATAAGTTCTCTGAGCAGTTCTTC

J gene: TRBJ2-1
clone size: .
CDR3 length: 13
D gene: .
V gene: TRBV3-1/TRBV3-2
CDR3 protein: CASSQSSFDEQFF
CDR3 DNA: TGTGCCAGCAGCCAATCTAGCTTTGATGAGCAGTTCTTC

J gene: TRBJ2-7
clone size: .
CDR3 length: 15
D gene: .
V gene: TRBV4-3
CDR3 protein: CASSQGASGSYEQYF
CDR3 DNA: TGCGCCAGCAGCCAAGGTGCCTCCGGCTCCTACGAGCAGTACTTC

J gene: TRBJ1-2
clone size: .
CDR3 length: 16
D gene: TRBD1
V gene: TRBV7-6
CDR3 protein: CASSLKGDRGRRGYTF
CDR3 DNA: TGTGCCAGCAGCTTAAAGGGGGACAGGGGGCGCCGAGGCTACACCTTC

J gene: TRBJ2-1
clone size: .
CDR3 length: 15
D gene: .
V gene: TRBV6-5
CDR3 protein: CATLLTPSSYNEQFF
CDR3 DNA: TGTGCCACCCTCCTCACACCGAGCTCCTACAATGAGCAGTTCTTC

J gene: TRBJ1-1
clone size: .
CDR3 length: 12
D gene: .
V gene: TRBV7-2
CDR3 protein: CASSPGLTEAFF
CDR3 DNA: TGTGCCAGCAGCCCAGGGCTCACTGAAGCTTTCTTT

J gene: TRBJ2-1
clone size: .
CDR3 length: 12
D gene: .
V gene: TRBV5-1
CDR3 protein: CASSWGRSEQFF
CDR3 DNA: TGCGCCAGCAGCTGGGGACGTAGTGAGCAGTTCTTC

J gene: TRBJ1-2
clone size: few
CDR3 length: 14
D gene: TRBD1
V gene: TRBV15
CDR3 protein: CATSIRTGDYGYTF
CDR3 DNA: TGTGCCACCAGCATAAGGACAGGGGACTATGGCTACACCTTC

J gene: TRBJ2-2
clone size: .
CDR3 length: 14
D gene: .
V gene: TRBV5-1
CDR3 protein: CASSETTDSGELFF
CDR3 DNA: TGCGCCAGCAGCGAGACGACAGATAGCGGGGAGCTGTTTTTT

J gene: TRBJ1-1
clone size: .
CDR3 length: 11
D gene: .
V gene: TRBV3-1/TRBV3-2
CDR3 protein: CASSQLTEAFF
CDR3 DNA: TGTGCCAGCAGCCAGCTAACTGAAGCTTTCTTT

J gene: TRBJ2-7
clone size: .
CDR3 length: 13
D gene: TRBD1
V gene: TRBV11-3
CDR3 protein: CASSRDSSYEQYF
CDR3 DNA: TGTGCCAGCAGCCGGGACAGCTCCTACGAGCAGTACTTC

J gene: TRBJ1-2
clone size: once
CDR3 length: 16
D gene: .
V gene: TRBV15
CDR3 protein: CATSRDRGQGTYGYTF
CDR3 DNA: TGTGCCACCAGCAGAGATAGAGGCCAGGGAACCTATGGCTACACCTTC

J gene: TRBJ2-3
clone size: .
CDR3 length: 19
D gene: TRBD2
V gene: TRBV5-4
CDR3 protein: CASRPGLAGGQSGTDTQYF
CDR3 DNA: TGTGCCAGCAGACCGGGACTAGCGGGGGGGCAGTCAGGCACAGATACGCAGTATTTT

J gene: TRBJ2-7
clone size: .
CDR3 length: 15
D gene: TRBD2
V gene: TRBV5-1
CDR3 protein: CASSPMGLATYEQYF
CDR3 DNA: TGCGCCAGCAGCCCAATGGGACTAGCGACCTACGAGCAGTACTTC

J gene: TRBJ1-4
clone size: .
CDR3 length: 16
D gene: .
V gene: TRBV27
CDR3 protein: CASSSLGRRGGEKLFF
CDR3 DNA: TGTGCCAGCAGTTCGTTGGGGAGGAGGGGAGGGGAAAAACTGTTTTTT

J gene: TRBJ2-1
clone size: .
CDR3 length: 15
D gene: .
V gene: TRBV5-1
CDR3 protein: CASRPTGTQHNEQFF
CDR3 DNA: TGCGCCAGCAGGCCAACCGGGACGCAGCACAATGAGCAGTTCTTC

J gene: TRBJ1-2
clone size: .
CDR3 length: 15
D gene: .
V gene: TRBV5-1
CDR3 protein: CASGKSGVGLDGYTF
CDR3 DNA: TGCGCCAGCGGAAAGTCGGGGGTCGGGCTAGATGGCTACACCTTC

J gene: TRBJ1-5
clone size: .
CDR3 length: 13
D gene: .
V gene: TRBV24-1
CDR3 protein: CATSIGWNQPQHF
CDR3 DNA: TGTGCCACCAGTATCGGGTGGAATCAGCCCCAGCATTTT